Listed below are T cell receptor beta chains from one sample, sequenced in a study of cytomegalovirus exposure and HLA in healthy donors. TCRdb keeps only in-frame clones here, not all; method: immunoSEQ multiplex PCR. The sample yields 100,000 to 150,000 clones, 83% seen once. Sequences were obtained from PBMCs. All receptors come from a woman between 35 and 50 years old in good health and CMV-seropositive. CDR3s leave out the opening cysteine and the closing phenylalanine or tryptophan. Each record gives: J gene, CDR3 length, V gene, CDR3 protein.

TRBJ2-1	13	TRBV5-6	ASSSQRGFVREQF
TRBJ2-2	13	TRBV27	ASSSGQGRAGELF
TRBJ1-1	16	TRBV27	ASSFVDRLGGPNTEAF
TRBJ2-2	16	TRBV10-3	AISELPVSGGNTGELF
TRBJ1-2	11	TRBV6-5	ASSRGGRGGYT
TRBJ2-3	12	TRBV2	ASRVGQSTDTQY
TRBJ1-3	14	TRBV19	ASSTGQGEVGNTIY
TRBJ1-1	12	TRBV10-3	AIKPGQRNTEAF
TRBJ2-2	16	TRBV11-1	ASSKTYLAGVHTGELF
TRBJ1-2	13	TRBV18	ASSPPSVPGGGYT
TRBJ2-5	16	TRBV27	ASSLWGGLAGPSETQY
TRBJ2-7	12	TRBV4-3	ASSQRDYLYEQY
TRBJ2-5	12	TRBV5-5	ASSQGTFQETQY
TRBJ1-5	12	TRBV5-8	ASSRRGSNQPQH
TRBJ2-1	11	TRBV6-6	ASRPGLAGEGF
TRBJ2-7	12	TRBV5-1	ASSRAGGGLEQY
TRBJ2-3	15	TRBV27	ASSPYATSGRTDTQY
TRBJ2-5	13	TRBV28	ASVMLAGVGETQY
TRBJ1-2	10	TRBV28	ASKEGLGGYT
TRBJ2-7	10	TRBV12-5	ASGHDSYEQY
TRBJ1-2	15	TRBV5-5	ASSLWVVQGARNGYT
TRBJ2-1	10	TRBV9	ASNGPWNEQF